The present T cell receptor beta chain was sequenced within a study of PD-1 blockade in classical Hodgkin lymphoma. The patients all showed relapse after autologous stem cell transplantation, while their brentuximab vedotin exposure varied. With magnetic negative selection, CD4+ T cells were purified from PBMCs that had been thawed. Reported best responses ranged across complete response, partial response or progressive disease. This CDR3 is 15 amino acids long. The germline CDR1 and CDR2 sequences are SNHLY and FYNNEI. The ends lost 8 bases at V and 7 bases at J; junction bases unmatched: 14. Sequencing was performed with immunoSEQ multiplex PCR; in TCRdb, only in-frame clones are kept and a portion is missing. The sample has more than 25,000 clones, about 85% seen once.

This clonotype was obtained from a human donor with classical Hodgkin lymphoma. The specimen was CD4+ T cells from blood, collected at baseline. This chain joins TRBV2 and TRBJ2-1, with 7 bases fitting TRBD2. Written as DNA, the CDR3 is TGTGCCAGCGGGGGGGGAACTAGCGAAGGGAATGAGCAGTTCTTC. It is translated as CASGGGTSEGNEQFF.